One sample yielded the 32 T cell receptor beta chains listed below, sequenced in a study of shared clonotypes between healthy human individuals. The naive CD8 fraction comprised CD45RO-negative cells positively selected for CCR7 and excluded terminally differentiated effector memory CD45RA+ cells. Libraries were prepared by immunoSEQ multiplex PCR; TCRdb keeps only in-frame clonotypes and omits some of them. Among about 590,000 clones listed, nearly 97% were seen once. The sample comprised naive CD8+ T cells sorted from blood. These receptors were collected from a woman under 40 in good health.

The chain combines TRBV27 with TRBJ2-1, with D possibly being TRBD1 (5 bases). Germline CDR1 reads MNHEY; CDR2 reads SMNVEV (reference sequence). Trimming removed 5 bases from V and 2 bases from J, with 10 bases in between. CDR3 length: 14 residues. The CDR3 protein is CASSLQDTYNEQFF. The DNA of the CDR3 is TGTGCCAGCAGTCTCCAGGACACCTACAATGAGCAGTTCTTC.

V and J are TRBV10-3 and TRBJ1-1; 7 bases are a match to TRBD1. J gave up 1 base and V 3 bases, and 8 bases lay outside the gene matches. The germline gives CDR1 ENHRY, CDR2 SYGVKD. The CDR3 covers 16 residues. The CDR3, as DNA: TGTGCCATCAGTGATATTGGCGGGGACAGGAACACTGAAGCTTTCTTT. This sequence encodes CAISDIGGDRNTEAFF.

Comment on this clone: The same CDR3 can be traced to other DNA sequences in this sample. The chain recombines TRBV9 with TRBJ1-2, with 7 bases that match TRBD1. The CDR3 contains 12 residues. Germline V gene lookup returns CDR1 SGDLS and CDR2 YYNGEE. V lost 3 bases and J lost 4; bases outside the gene matches: 0. The CDR3 coding sequence is TGTGCCAGCAGCGGGACAGGCTATGGCTACACCTTC. Amino acids: CASSGTGYGYTF.

Here the CDR3 reads CASSRAGERHEQFF. Written as DNA, the CDR3 is TGTGCCAGTAGTAGGGCGGGAGAACGACATGAGCAGTTCTTC. The chain uses TRBV19 and TRBJ2-1, with 7 positions matching TRBD2. Germline CDR1 is LNHDA and CDR2 is SQIVND (reference sequence). Trimming removed 4 bases from V and 8 bases from J; junction bases left unmatched: 8. The length of the CDR3 is 14 residues.

The chain is built from TRBV27 and TRBJ2-1, with 8 nucleotides matching TRBD1. The CDR3 runs to 15 residues. CDR1 is MNHEY, CDR2 SMNVEV, per germline (reference sequence). The trim removed 2 bases at V and 0 bases at J, leaving 0 bases unmatched. The CDR3 nucleotides read TGTGCCAGCAGTTTACAGGGGGCCTCCTACAATGAGCAGTTCTTC. Its translation: CASSLQGASYNEQFF.

This clone was recorded a few times. This chain connects TRBV29-1 to TRBJ1-1, with D unclear. Germline-derived CDR1 and CDR2 are SQVTM and ANQGSEA. V lost 5 bases and J lost 7, with 8 bases in between. The CDR3 loop spans 10 amino acids. DNA for the CDR3: TGCAGCGTTTCTGTCGTTGAAGCTTTCTTT. Its translation is CSVSVVEAFF.

The J gene is TRBJ2-3, the V gene TRBV9, with 7 bases that match TRBD2. CDR1 is SGDLS, CDR2 YYNGEE, per germline. The trim removed 2 bases at V and 5 bases at J, leaving 8 bases unmatched. The CDR3 contains 15 residues. The CDR3 sequence: CASSVRAGEVDTQYF. CDR3 nucleotides: TGTGCCAGCAGCGTCAGGGCGGGAGAGGTAGATACGCAGTATTTT.

The chain recombines TRBV28 with TRBJ2-5; possibly TRBD1 for D (5 bases). V was pared by 8 bases and J by 0 bases, with 16 bases between. This CDR3 spans 15 amino acids. Germline assignment: CDR1 MDHEN and CDR2 SYDVKM. The CDR3 sequence is CASSESRAHQETQYF. In DNA, the CDR3 is TGTGCCAGCTCGGAGAGCAGGGCCCACCAAGAGACCCAGTACTTC.

The chain joins TRBV13 to TRBJ2-1; TRBD2 matches at 7 bases. Germline assignment: CDR1 PRHDT and CDR2 FYEKMQ (reference sequence). Trimming took 3 bases from V and 8 from J; bases not matched to a gene: 10. The CDR3 loop spans 15 amino acids. The CDR3 sequence is CASSFYRWREYEQFF. In nucleotides, the CDR3 is TGTGCCAGCAGCTTTTATCGGTGGCGGGAGTATGAGCAGTTCTTC.

The rearrangement joins TRBV5-8 to TRBJ2-1; the match to TRBD2 covers 15 bases. This CDR3 region has 18 residues. V gave up 3 bases and J gave up 0 bases; unmatched junction bases: 4. Germline V gives CDR1 SGHTS, CDR2 YDEGEE. The CDR3 loop is CASSWGLAGGPSYNEQFF. The CDR3, as DNA: TGTGCCAGCAGCTGGGGACTAGCGGGAGGTCCCTCCTACAATGAGCAGTTCTTC.

J is TRBJ2-7 and V is TRBV2; 7 nucleotides line up with TRBD2. The CDR3 covers 12 residues. The germline gives CDR1 SNHLY, CDR2 FYNNEI. Losses at the gene ends were 8 bases for V and 7 bases for J; bases not matched to a gene: 8. In nucleotides, the CDR3 is TGTGCCAGCGAAGCGGGGCCCGTGGAGCAGTACTTC. This translates into CASEAGPVEQYF.

J is TRBJ2-1 and V is TRBV7-9; D gene uncertain. Trimming shortened V by 5 bases and J by 4 bases, and 12 bases separated the two germline ends. Germline V CDR1 and CDR2: SEHNR, FQNEAQ (reference sequence). The CDR3 loop spans 14 amino acids. CDR3 in DNA: TGTGCCAGCAGCGTGGTAGGCAGGTACAATGAGCAGTTCTTC. Translation: CASSVVGRYNEQFF.

V and J are TRBV5-4 and TRBJ2-3, with D perhaps matching TRBD2 (6 bases). Trimming took off 3 bases at V and 5 bases at J, with 16 bases between the two ends. The CDR3 sequence is 15 residues long. The germline V gene has CDR1 SGHNT and CDR2 YYREEE (reference sequence). CDR3 coding DNA: TGTGCCAGCAGCTCGCTAGCGTCACCGGGAGATACGCAGTATTTT. Residues: CASSSLASPGDTQYF.

The chain couples TRBV6-5 to TRBJ2-3; TRBD1 is a possible D gene (5 bases). Trimming left V 2 bases short and J 2 bases short, with 11 bases between. This CDR3 has 15 amino acids. Germline values: CDR1 MNHEY, CDR2 SVGAGI. DNA for the CDR3: TGTGCCAGCAGTTACGGACACCTATTCACAGATACGCAGTATTTT. Its protein product is CASSYGHLFTDTQYF.

The chain uses TRBV2 and TRBJ1-2; TRBD1 matches 7 bases. CDR1 and CDR2 (germline): SNHLY, FYNNEI. After removal of 4 bases from V and 4 bases from J, the junction contained 6 bases not matched to a gene. The CDR3 sequence is 14 residues long. CDR3 coding DNA: TGTGCCAGCAGTGGGTCAGGGGGAGTCTATGGCTACACCTTC. Translation gives CASSGSGGVYGYTF.

The V gene is TRBV9, the J gene TRBJ2-3; 7 nucleotides align to TRBD1. The CDR3 has 17 amino acids. The ends lost 3 bases at V and 0 bases at J; junction bases unmatched: 10. CDR1 SGDLS and CDR2 YYNGEE come from the germline V gene. The CDR3 DNA follows: TGTGCCAGCAGCGGGCCCGACAGGGCAGCTAGCACAGATACGCAGTATTTT. Its protein product is CASSGPDRAASTDTQYF.

A remark on this clone: Other DNA sequences in this specimen translate into the identical CDR3. The chain uses TRBV19 and TRBJ1-5; D uncertain. Trimming took off 3 bases at V and 0 bases at J, with 9 bases between the two ends. Germline CDR1 is LNHDA and CDR2 is SQIVND (reference sequence). The CDR3 is 15 residues long. The CDR3 region has the DNA TGTGCCAGTAGTATTGCCCCGTATAGCAATCAGCCCCAGCATTTT. Translating gives CASSIAPYSNQPQHF.

The rearrangement links TRBV6-5 to TRBJ2-1; tentatively, D is TRBD2 (5 bases). Trimming took 7 bases from V and 6 from J, leaving 13 bases between them. This CDR3 is built from 13 residues. Per germline, CDR1 MNHEY and CDR2 SVGAGI. This CDR3 is CASTGIYPNEQFF. In nucleotides, the CDR3 is TGTGCCAGCACCGGGATATACCCCAATGAGCAGTTCTTC.

The chain links TRBV5-6 to TRBJ2-7, with D unclear. Trimming removed 0 bases at V and 4 bases at J, with 11 bases between. CDR3 length equals 14 residues. From germline, CDR1 is SGHDT and CDR2 YYEEEE. The CDR3 region is CASSLVLVQYEQYF. The DNA for the CDR3 is TGTGCCAGCAGCTTGGTCCTAGTTCAATACGAGCAGTACTTC.

The chain uses TRBV28 and TRBJ1-2; D is possibly TRBD1 (5 bases). This CDR3 is built from 12 residues. The V end was cut by 7 bases, the J end by 4 bases, with 10 bases between. Looked up from germline, CDR1 is MDHEN and CDR2 is SYDVKM. The CDR3 DNA reads as TGTGCCAGCACCTTTCAGGGCTATGGCTACACCTTC. It encodes CASTFQGYGYTF.

A single count supports this clone. This sequence joins TRBV5-4 and TRBJ1-1; TRBD1 agrees at 9 bases. The CDR3 length is 17 residues. After removal of 6 bases from V and 0 bases from J, the junction contained 12 bases not matched to a gene. CDR1 and CDR2 (germline): SGHNT, YYREEE (reference sequence). CDR3 DNA: TGTGCCAGCAACTCCAAGGGACAGGGATATATGAACACTGAAGCTTTCTTT. This encodes CASNSKGQGYMNTEAFF.

The chain uses TRBV15 and TRBJ2-1; D gene uncertain. CDR1 and CDR2 (germline): LNHNV, YYDKDF (reference sequence). The V end lost 0 bases, the J end lost 4 bases, and 7 bases lay between the germline ends. The CDR3 runs to 14 residues. The CDR3 is CATSRESAYNEQFF. The DNA of the CDR3 is TGTGCCACCAGCAGAGAATCGGCGTACAATGAGCAGTTCTTC.

The chain employs TRBV27 and TRBJ1-5; the match to TRBD1 covers 9 bases. Germline loops: CDR1 MNHEY, CDR2 SMNVEV (reference sequence). After removal of 4 bases from V and 4 bases from J, the junction contained 11 bases not matched to a gene. The CDR3 extends over 17 amino acids. The DNA of the CDR3 is TGTGCCAGCAGTTCTTCCCCCGGGACAGGGCTTAATCAGCCCCAGCATTTT. It yields the protein CASSSSPGTGLNQPQHF.

V is TRBV15 and J is TRBJ1-1; 7 nucleotides agree with TRBD1. Trimming at V came to 3 bases and at J to 5 bases, leaving 6 bases not matched to a gene. The CDR3 loop spans 14 amino acids. Germline V gene sequence: CDR1 LNHNV, CDR2 YYDKDF (reference sequence). CDR3 in DNA: TGTGCCACCAGCAGGAGGACAGGAGGAACTGAAGCTTTCTTT. Protein: CATSRRTGGTEAFF.

This chain uses TRBV7-9 with TRBJ2-7; D may be TRBD1 or TRBD2 (5 bases each). Germline CDR1 is SEHNR and CDR2 is FQNEAQ (reference sequence). V was pared by 1 base and J by 0 bases, with 10 bases between. This CDR3 contains 15 residues. CDR3 amino acids: CASSLGGASSYEQYF. The CDR3 DNA is TGTGCCAGCAGCTTAGGAGGGGCGAGCTCCTACGAGCAGTACTTC.

The V call is TRBV7-8, the J call TRBJ1-5; no clear D. This CDR3 spans 15 amino acids. Trimming left V 6 bases short and J 3 bases short, with 15 bases between. Germline V gives CDR1 SGHVS, CDR2 FQNEAQ. CDR3: CASRDPPPSNQPQHF. The CDR3 DNA follows: TGTGCCAGCAGAGACCCCCCCCCGTCCAATCAGCCCCAGCATTTT.

The chain employs TRBV28 and TRBJ2-3, with TRBD2 as a possible D gene (6 bases). Germline loops: CDR1 MDHEN, CDR2 SYDVKM. The CDR3 runs to 15 residues. With 3 bases removed from V and 6 bases from J, the gap between germline ends came to 16 bases. The CDR3 region is CASSFSVRRGDTQYF. CDR3 in DNA: TGTGCCAGCAGTTTCAGTGTTCGGCGGGGCGATACGCAGTATTTT.

This clone has a single count. V usage is TRBV28 and J usage is TRBJ2-1; 7 bases line up with TRBD2. Germline trimming cut 2 bases from V and 0 bases from J; bases unmatched to any gene: 4. Germline V gene data show CDR1 as MDHEN and CDR2 as SYDVKM. CDR3 length: 16 residues. CDR3 bases: TGTGCCAGCAGTTTAATGGCGGGAGTCTCCTACAATGAGCAGTTCTTC. It codes for CASSLMAGVSYNEQFF. Full variable domain (rest looked up from reference TRBV28 and TRBJ2-1): DVKVTQSSRYLVKRTGEKVFLECVQDMDHENMFWYRQDPGLGLRLIYFSYDVKMKEKGDIPEGYSVSREKKERFSLILESASTNQTSMYLCASSLMAGVSYNEQFFGPGTRLTVL.

As regards this clone: This sample includes further DNA sequences coding for the same CDR3. The J gene is TRBJ2-6, the V gene TRBV4-1; tentative D call: TRBD2 (5 bases). This CDR3 region has 15 residues. The V gene lost 2 bases and the J gene lost 3 bases, with 8 bases spanning the gap. Germline V gene data show CDR1 as MGHRA and CDR2 as YSYEKL. As DNA, the CDR3 is TGCGCCAGCAGCCAAACCGGGATTGGGGCCAACGTCCTGACTTTC. This codes for CASSQTGIGANVLTF.

The CDR3 loop is CASRLGSHTQYF. As DNA, the CDR3 is TGTGCCAGCAGGCTGGGGTCACATACGCAGTATTTT. This rearrangement joins TRBV7-2 to TRBJ2-3; no clear D. CDR1 is SGHTA, CDR2 FQGNSA, per germline. V was trimmed by 6 bases and J by 7 bases, leaving 11 bases between them. The CDR3 is made up of 12 amino acids.

This clone was seen once. The chain employs TRBV5-4 and TRBJ2-5; no reliable D call. CDR1 is SGHNT, CDR2 YYREEE, per germline (reference sequence). The ends were cut back, 4 bases at V and 5 bases at J, with 9 bases in the middle. The CDR3 runs to 12 residues. CDR3 DNA: TGTGCCAGCAGCGGGTCCCGGGAGACCCAGTACTTC. Its protein product is CASSGSRETQYF.

CDR3 protein: CASSLGTGSGSGNTIYF. CDR3 sequence (DNA): TGTGCCAGCAGCTTGGGGACAGGGAGCGGCTCTGGAAACACCATATATTTT. This chain uses TRBV11-3 with TRBJ1-3; 9 nucleotides align to TRBD1. CDR3 length: 17 amino acids. The germline gives CDR1 SGHNT, CDR2 YENEEA. V shed 3 bases, J shed 0 bases, and the junction held 6 bases outside the gene matches.